This T cell receptor (beta chain) derives from a study of shared clonotypes between healthy human individuals. The CDR3 length is 14 residues. V lost 1 base and J 0 bases, leaving 6 bases between the germline ends. Germline V gene sequence: CDR1 MGHRA, CDR2 YSYEKL. Method: immunoSEQ multiplex PCR; TCRdb's copy keeps in-frame clones and lacks some. This table has over a million clones, about 77% appearing once. V and J are TRBV4-1 and TRBJ1-2; D not resolved. This TCR was recovered from a man between 18 and 35 years old in good health. What was sequenced was memory CD4+ T cells sorted from blood. Subset specified: CD45RA-negative fraction. The DNA of the CDR3 is TGCGCCAGCAGCCAAGTCATAACTAACTATGGCTACACCTTC. Its translation is CASSQVITNYGYTF.